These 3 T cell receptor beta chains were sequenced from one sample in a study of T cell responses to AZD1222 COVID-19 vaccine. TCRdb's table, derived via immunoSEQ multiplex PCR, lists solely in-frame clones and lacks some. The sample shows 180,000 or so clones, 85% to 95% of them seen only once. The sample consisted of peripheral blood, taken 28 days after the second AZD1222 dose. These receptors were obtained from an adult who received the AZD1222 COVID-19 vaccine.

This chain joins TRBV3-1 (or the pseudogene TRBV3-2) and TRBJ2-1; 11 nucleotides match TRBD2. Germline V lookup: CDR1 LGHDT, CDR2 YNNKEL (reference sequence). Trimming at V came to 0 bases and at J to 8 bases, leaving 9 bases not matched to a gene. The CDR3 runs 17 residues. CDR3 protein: CASSQDRWLAGGYEQFF. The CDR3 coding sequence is TGTGCCAGCAGCCAAGACAGGTGGCTAGCGGGAGGTTATGAGCAGTTCTTC.

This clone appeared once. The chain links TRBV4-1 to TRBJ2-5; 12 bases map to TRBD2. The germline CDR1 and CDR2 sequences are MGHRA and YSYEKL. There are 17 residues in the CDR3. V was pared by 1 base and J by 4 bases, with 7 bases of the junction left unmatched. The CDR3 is CASSQGASGRVAETQYF. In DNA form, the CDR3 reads TGCGCCAGCAGCCAAGGCGCTAGCGGGAGGGTCGCAGAGACCCAGTACTTC.

The CDR3 nucleotides are TGTGCCTGGAGTGTGGGCGGACCATTAGGAGAGCAGTACTTC. Translated, it gives CAWSVGGPLGEQYF. This chain uses TRBV30 with TRBJ2-7; D is ambiguous. The CDR3 consists of 14 residues. V lost 0 bases, J lost 7 bases, and 16 bases lay in between. CDR1 is GTSNPN and CDR2 is SVGIG in the germline V gene (reference sequence).